Listed below are T cell receptor beta chains from one sample, sequenced in a study of blood T cell repertoires in COVID-19. The protocol was immunoSEQ multiplex PCR, while the TCRdb copy is restricted to in-frame clones and leaves out a portion. Here the sample spans about 53,000 clones, approximately 87% being singletons. The sequencing input was peripheral blood. The receptors were gathered from a man aged 45 to 65 with acute or convalescent COVID-19. Both conserved end residues are part of each CDR3. D genes are given only for firm matches. Size tells how often a clone was seen (once, few, many) or the class of an expanded clone, and some rows leave it out.

CDR3aa | CDR3nt | abundance | v_gene | d_gene | j_gene
CASSPPGSGRSDTQYF | TGTGCCAGCAGCCCCCCCGGTAGCGGGAGGTCAGATACGCAGTATTTT | - | TRBV11-1 | TRBD2 | TRBJ2-3
CASSIEARVLKSEQYF | TGTGCCAGTAGTATAGAGGCGAGGGTTTTGAAGTCCGAGCAGTACTTC | once | TRBV19 | - | TRBJ2-7
CASSLDRVFGYTF | TGTGCCAGCAGCTTGGACAGGGTCTTCGGCTACACCTTC | - | TRBV11-1 | TRBD1 | TRBJ1-2
CATSGTGNQPQHF | TGTGCCACCTCAGGCACAGGCAATCAGCCCCAGCATTTT | - | TRBV28 | - | TRBJ1-5
CASSIALFTTLSGNTIYF | TGTGCCAGTAGTATCGCCCTATTCACGACACTCTCTGGAAACACCATATATTTT | - | TRBV19 | - | TRBJ1-3
CASSFSQTGGRSEQYF | TGTGCCAGCAGTTTCTCTCAGACGGGGGGGCGGAGCGAGCAGTACTTC | - | TRBV27 | TRBD2 | TRBJ2-7
CATSDFGQGLEKLFF | TGTGCCACCAGTGATTTTGGACAGGGTTTGGAAAAACTGTTTTTT | once | TRBV24-1 | TRBD1 | TRBJ1-4
CASSRTSGGADTQYF | TGTGCCAGCAGCCGGACTAGCGGGGGTGCAGATACGCAGTATTTT | - | TRBV7-3 | TRBD2 | TRBJ2-3
CASSLSYRGLVYEQYF | TGTGCCAGCAGCTTAAGTTACAGGGGTCTAGTTTACGAGCAGTACTTC | - | TRBV11-2 | TRBD1 | TRBJ2-7
CASSLAGQGGWEKLFF | TGTGCCAGCAGTTTGGCTGGACAGGGTGGATGGGAAAAACTGTTTTTT | - | TRBV27 | TRBD1 | TRBJ1-4
CASSVAGGLAGLQETQYF | TGTGCCAGCAGCGTGGCGGGGGGACTAGCGGGTCTTCAAGAGACCCAGTACTTC | - | TRBV9 | TRBD2 | TRBJ2-5
CASSSIRDTGPDEQYF | TGTGCCAGCAGTTCGATCCGGGACACCGGGCCCGACGAGCAGTACTTC | once | TRBV6-5 | - | TRBJ2-7
CASRLTGGDTQYF | TGTGCCAGCAGATTGACAGGGGGAGATACCCAGTACTTC | - | TRBV6-5 | TRBD1 | TRBJ2-5
CASSELGQGLTEAFF | TGTGCCAGCAGTGAACTCGGACAGGGATTGACTGAAGCTTTCTTT | - | TRBV6-1 | TRBD1 | TRBJ1-1
CASSLFTVLLANTGELFF | TGTGCCAGCAGCTTATTTACAGTTCTGTTAGCGAACACCGGGGAGCTGTTTTTT | - | TRBV7-9 | - | TRBJ2-2
CASSSRGTVIGGVDSYEQYF | TGTGCCAGCAGTTCCCGGGGAACAGTCATTGGTGGGGTAGACTCCTACGAGCAGTACTTC | - | TRBV27 | - | TRBJ2-7
CASSVRSSNTGELFF | TGTGCCAGTAGTGTGCGGTCATCGAACACCGGGGAGCTGTTTTTT | - | TRBV19 | - | TRBJ2-2
CAEVTGGSCQPQHF | TGTGCCGAGGTGACAGGGGGGAGTTGTCAGCCCCAGCATTTT | - | TRBV21-1 | - | TRBJ1-5
CASSPSLVRGLLGFDYGYTF | TGTGCCAGCAGTCCCTCCCTTGTGAGGGGGCTATTAGGATTCGACTATGGCTACACCTTC | - | TRBV6-6 | TRBD1 | TRBJ1-2
CASSLEGGQGYEQYF | TGTGCCAGCAGCTTAGAGGGGGGACAGGGTTACGAGCAGTACTTC | once | TRBV11-3 | TRBD1 | TRBJ2-7
CASSRDSNSNQPQHF | TGTGCCAGCTCTCGGGACAGTAATAGCAATCAGCCCCAGCATTTT | - | TRBV18 | TRBD1 | TRBJ1-5
CASKRDRGPYEQYF | TGTGCCAGCAAGAGGGACAGGGGGCCCTACGAGCAGTACTTC | - | TRBV6-5 | TRBD1 | TRBJ2-7
CASRGTGGAYEQYF | TGTGCCAGCAGGGGGACAGGGGGTGCCTACGAGCAGTACTTC | - | TRBV28 | TRBD1 | TRBJ2-7
CASSPLFSPNEKLFF | TGTGCCAGCTCACCCCTATTTAGCCCTAATGAAAAACTGTTTTTT | few | TRBV18 | - | TRBJ1-4
CASSLGPASGGQETQYF | TGTGCCAGCAGCTTAGGCCCGGCTAGCGGGGGGCAAGAGACCCAGTACTTC | - | TRBV7-2 | TRBD2 | TRBJ2-5
CASSPGLAGVDIQYF | TGTGCCAGCAGCCCGGGACTAGCGGGAGTTGACATTCAGTACTTC | - | TRBV7-9 | TRBD2 | TRBJ2-4
CASSAGTGGTDTQYF | TGTGCCAGCAGTGCGGGGACAGGGGGCACAGATACGCAGTATTTT | - | TRBV25-1 | TRBD1 | TRBJ2-3
CSVGGGRGETQYF | TGCAGCGTTGGGGGGGGGCGCGGAGAGACCCAGTACTTC | - | TRBV29-1 | - | TRBJ2-5
CASSNRQGGIAFF | TGTGCCAGCAGTAACCGACAGGGGGGTATAGCTTTCTTT | - | TRBV6-5 | TRBD1 | TRBJ1-1